Listed here is a single TCR beta chain. The antigen remains undetermined. This table comes from immunoSEQ multiplex PCR, and its TCRdb copy is limited to in-frame clones, with some not included. Of about 160,000 clones listed, approximately 88% are singletons. CDR1 and CDR2 from the germline V gene are MNHEY and SVGAGI. The CDR3 extends over 12 amino acids. V lost 9 bases and J lost 7; bases outside the gene matches: 8. This sample stems from a study of T cell responses to AZD1222 COVID-19 vaccine. Overall study results and limits: It should be noted that donors were predominantly white British and more often female, and clonal diversity was possibly underestimated. A rise in Spike-specific TCR breadth and depth followed two AZD1222 doses.

Timing groups of about 4 and about 12 weeks for second doses were pooled. The receptor comes from an adult who received the AZD1222 COVID-19 vaccine. The sample in question was peripheral blood, obtained 28 days after the second AZD1222 dose. The chain is built from TRBV6-5 and TRBJ1-2; 7 bases agree with TRBD1. The CDR3 is CASRQGEAGYTF. CDR3 bases: TGTGCCAGTAGACAGGGCGAGGCTGGCTACACCTTC.